This TCR beta chain is drawn from a study of Graves' ophthalmopathy and Graves' hyperthyroidism. Transcripts of RNA were the source for amplifying TCR beta CDR3 regions. RT-PCR with HTBI primers came first, then second-round multiplex PCR. Using its own MiXCR run on the multiplex PCR reads, TCRdb lists one record per CDR3 protein. The top ten clones hold around 40% of a sample with approximately 700,000 distinct CDR3 sequences, roughly 41% of them seen once. There are many counts of this clonotype. The antigen is not known. Findings of the study overall: In blood appeared most of the expanded thyroid clonotypes whose frequency exceeded 0.001. Researchers report that a 13-signature model separated ophthalmopathy from stable hyperthyroidism, posting about 90% sensitivity and more than 70% specificity.

This CDR3 has 16 residues. In germline, CDR1 is LNHNV, CDR2 YYDKDF (reference sequence). V lost 0 bases, J lost 7 bases, and 16 bases lay in between. It was from 8.5 to 10 ml of fresh peripheral blood that the PBMCs came. The TCR was taken from an adult man with Graves' ophthalmopathy. This chain joins TRBV15 and TRBJ1-5; D gene unclear. The material sequenced was peripheral blood. CDR3 amino acids: CATSREKSTTGQPQHF. The DNA of the CDR3 is TGTGCCACCAGCAGAGAAAAGTCCACGACCGGGCAGCCCCAGCATTTT.